The next 20 T cell receptor beta chains were all read from a single sample in a study of OX40 agonist ivuxolimab in advanced cancers. Data came from immunoSEQ multiplex PCR; TCRdb stores just in-frame clones and leaves some out. The sample consists of around 140,000 clones, 90% of them appearing once. The starting material was CD4+ or CD8+ T cells sorted from blood, obtained in a trial of the OX40 agonist ivuxolimab. The receptors come from an adult with an advanced solid tumor such as melanoma, head and neck, liver or kidney cancer.

The CDR3 here is CASSFKSSPYGYTF. The CDR3, as DNA: TGTGCCAGCAGCTTTAAGTCGAGCCCTTATGGCTACACCTTC. The chain is built from TRBV5-6 and TRBJ1-2; D gene unclear. This CDR3 region has 14 residues. Trimming cost V 2 bases and J 5 bases, with 13 bases left between them. Germline values: CDR1 SGHDT, CDR2 YYEEEE. The variable domain in full, completed from reference TRBV5-6 and TRBJ1-2, reads DAGVTQSPTHLIKTRGQQVTLRCSPKSGHDTVSWYQQALGQGPQFIFQYYEEEERQRGNFPDRFSGHQFPNYSSELNVNALLLGDSALYLCASSFKSSPYGYTFGSGTRLTVV.

For this clone: The junction differs from germline at one of its ends, possibly a read error. The chain has TRBV9 and TRBJ2-7; 10 bases line up with TRBD2. The CDR3 runs to 17 residues. The V gene's germline CDR1 is SGDLS and CDR2 YYNGEE. CDR3 in DNA: TGTGCCGGCAGCGTAGCACTAGCGGGAAAAAGGAGCTACGAGCAGTACTTC. As protein: CAGSVALAGKRSYEQYF.

This chain uses TRBV9 with TRBJ2-2, with 11 bases aligning to TRBD1. Germline lookup yields CDR1 SGDLS and CDR2 YYNGEE. With V trimmed by 0 bases and J by 7 bases, 5 bases remained unmatched. This CDR3 has 16 residues. The CDR3 DNA is TGTGCCAGCAGCGTAGTGGGGACAGGGGGTATCGGGGAGCTGTTTTTT. Its translation is CASSVVGTGGIGELFF.

J is TRBJ2-1 and V is TRBV5-1, with 13 positions matching TRBD2. CDR1 and CDR2 (germline): SGHRS, YFSETQ. Germline trimming cut 3 bases from V and 7 bases from J; bases unmatched to any gene: 19. CDR3 size: 20 residues. As DNA, the CDR3 is TGCGCCAGCAGCTCGACCGGGACTAGCGGGATGATGGGGCTTGTTAATGAGCAGTTCTTC. Encoded protein: CASSSTGTSGMMGLVNEQFF.

The V call is TRBV10-3, the J call TRBJ2-5; D is possibly TRBD2 (6 bases). The V end lost 0 bases, the J end lost 5 bases, and 16 bases lay between the germline ends. This CDR3 contains 16 residues. Germline V gene sequence: CDR1 ENHRY, CDR2 SYGVKD. CDR3 protein: CAISESTRGELETQYF. CDR3 nucleotides: TGTGCCATCAGTGAGTCGACTCGCGGGGAATTGGAGACCCAGTACTTC.

Concerning this clone itself: This specimen includes other DNA sequences encoding the same CDR3. The chain is built from TRBV27 and TRBJ2-3; D remains ambiguous. V was cut by 5 bases and J by 0 bases, with 6 bases left in between. Germline CDR1 reads MNHEY; CDR2 reads SMNVEV (reference sequence). The CDR3 spans 13 residues. The CDR3 loop reads CASSTSSTDTQYF. In DNA, the CDR3 is TGTGCCAGCAGTACCTCTAGCACAGATACGCAGTATTTT.

This clone was seen a few times. This sample includes further DNA sequences coding for the same CDR3. The genes are TRBV27 and TRBJ1-5, with TRBD1 matching 8 bases. CDR1 and CDR2 from the germline V gene are MNHEY and SMNVEV (reference sequence). The ends lost 6 bases at V and 6 bases at J; junction bases unmatched: 7. This CDR3 region has 14 residues. CDR3 amino acids: CASRGQGAGQPQHF. The CDR3 DNA reads as TGTGCCAGCAGAGGGCAGGGGGCCGGTCAGCCCCAGCATTTT.

The V call is TRBV5-4, the J call TRBJ1-1; TRBD1 matches 8 bases. The CDR3 runs to 14 residues. Germline assignment: CDR1 SGHNT and CDR2 YYREEE (reference sequence). V gave up 4 bases and J gave up 1 base; unmatched junction bases: 3. CDR3 nucleotides: TGTGCCAGCAGCCTTGGGACAGGGAACACTGAAGCTTTCTTT. Its protein is CASSLGTGNTEAFF.

The rearrangement uses TRBV25-1 and TRBJ2-7; no firm D call. The CDR3 sequence is 12 residues long. The ends were cut back, 6 bases at V and 2 bases at J, with 8 bases in the middle. Germline loops: CDR1 MGHDK, CDR2 SYGVNS. In nucleotides, the CDR3 is TGTGCCAGCAGGGAGTCTACCTACGAGCAGTACTTC. It is translated as CASRESTYEQYF.

J is TRBJ2-1 and V is TRBV7-9; no firm D call. In germline, CDR1 is SEHNR, CDR2 FQNEAQ (reference sequence). V was cut by 3 bases and J by 9 bases, with 9 bases left in between. This CDR3 region has 12 residues. For the CDR3, the DNA is TGTGCCAGCAGCTTTGACTCAGGTGAGCAGTTCTTC. Translating gives CASSFDSGEQFF.

The V gene is TRBV27, the J gene TRBJ1-4; possibly TRBD1 for D (5 bases). Looked up from germline, CDR1 is MNHEY and CDR2 is SMNVEV (reference sequence). The V end lost 6 bases, the J end lost 8 bases, and 16 bases lay between the germline ends. The CDR3 extends over 14 amino acids. The CDR3 loop reads CASRSTAEGEKLFF. CDR3 coding DNA: TGTGCCAGCAGGTCAACAGCCGAGGGGGAAAAACTGTTTTTT.

This clone came up once. This chain links TRBV25-1 with TRBJ2-2; 7 positions match TRBD1. This CDR3 spans 18 amino acids. V was pared by 3 bases and J by 0 bases, with 10 bases of the junction left unmatched. The germline gives CDR1 MGHDK, CDR2 SYGVNS. CDR3 protein: CASSDTPGGQANTGELFF. CDR3 DNA: TGTGCCAGCAGTGATACCCCAGGAGGACAGGCGAACACCGGGGAGCTGTTTTTT.

The chain combines TRBV28 with TRBJ1-2; 9 nucleotides agree with TRBD1. V lost 0 bases and J lost 7; bases outside the gene matches: 6. The CDR3 runs to 15 residues. Germline V gives CDR1 MDHEN, CDR2 SYDVKM. The DNA for the CDR3 is TGTGCCAGCAGTTTATGGGGCAGGGGACAGGGTGGCTACACCTTC. Amino acids: CASSLWGRGQGGYTF.

The rearrangement uses TRBV2 and TRBJ1-4; D is possibly TRBD1 (5 bases). CDR3 length: 14 residues. Germline CDR1 is SNHLY and CDR2 is FYNNEI. Trimming took 8 bases from V and 6 from J, leaving 16 bases between them. This chain's CDR3 is CASDTAGTDEKLFF. CDR3 bases: TGTGCCAGCGATACGGCAGGGACCGATGAAAAACTGTTTTTT.

The V and J genes are TRBV5-1 and TRBJ2-1; maybe TRBD2 (6 bases). V was clipped by 1 base and J by 0 bases, with 8 bases between them. CDR1 is SGHRS and CDR2 is YFSETQ in the germline V gene. This CDR3 has 15 residues. The CDR3 here is CASSLSGDSYNEQFF. CDR3 bases: TGCGCCAGCAGCTTGTCGGGGGACTCCTACAATGAGCAGTTCTTC.

The chain uses TRBV15 and TRBJ1-4; tentative D call: TRBD1 (5 bases). The V gene lost 3 bases and the J gene lost 7 bases, with 12 bases spanning the gap. CDR1 and CDR2 (germline): LNHNV, YYDKDF (reference sequence). The CDR3 has 14 amino acids. The CDR3 sequence is CATSSADTGEKLFF. The DNA of the CDR3 is TGTGCCACCAGCAGCGCAGATACAGGTGAAAAACTGTTTTTT.

The rearrangement links TRBV9 to TRBJ2-3; 7 positions agree with TRBD2. CDR1 and CDR2 (germline): SGDLS, YYNGEE. This CDR3 spans 13 amino acids. The J segment lost 6 bases and the V segment lost 2 bases, leaving 3 bases of the junction unmatched. CDR3 region: CASSVGLDDTQYF. CDR3 DNA: TGTGCCAGCAGCGTCGGACTAGACGATACGCAGTATTTT.

The J gene is TRBJ2-3, the V gene TRBV11-2; D not certain. Germline V gives CDR1 SGHAT, CDR2 FQNNGV. V lost 3 bases, J lost 4 bases, and 14 bases lay in between. The CDR3 totals 15 residues. In DNA, the CDR3 is TGTGCCAGCAGCTTTTTAGGGCAGGCCGCAGATACGCAGTATTTT. This sequence encodes CASSFLGQAADTQYF.

The V and J genes are TRBV2 and TRBJ2-7, with D unclear. The CDR3 consists of 15 residues. V lost 6 bases and J lost 0, with 15 bases in between. Germline CDR1 is SNHLY and CDR2 is FYNNEI. This CDR3 reads CASRRPGPSSYEQYF. The CDR3 DNA is TGTGCCAGCAGGCGTCCGGGTCCAAGCTCCTACGAGCAGTACTTC.

The chain is built from TRBV6-5 and TRBJ2-7; D is perhaps TRBD1 (6 bases). Germline V gives CDR1 MNHEY, CDR2 SVGAGI. Trimming took off 0 bases at V and 2 bases at J, with 8 bases between the two ends. This CDR3 comprises 14 residues. The DNA for the CDR3 is TGTGCCAGCAGTTACTCAGGGGGTCCCTACGAGCAGTACTTC. The encoded protein is CASSYSGGPYEQYF.